This TCR beta chain was recorded in a study of tumor-infiltrating lymphocytes in glioblastoma multiforme. Multiple V-beta primers and a C-beta primer amplified TCRB from RNA. A C-beta primer primed TCRB cDNA from 0.45 to 0.5 ug RNA. These TCRB libraries lack any described unique molecular identifiers. TCRdb ran MiXCR on the multiplex PCR reads and lists one entry per CDR3 protein. The sample lists roughly 13,000 distinct CDR3 sequences, roughly 64% occurring once. Germline CDR1 is SQVTM and CDR2 is ANQGSEA. V gave up 0 bases and J gave up 0 bases, with 11 bases separating them. CDR3 length: 15 residues. Judged by abundance, this clonotype is large (0.1 to 1%). Its antigen is currently unknown. Overall study results and limits: T cells were not sorted into functional subsets. The TCR and somatic mutation analysis included just one glioblastoma patient.

The sequenced sample consisted of brain tumor tissue. The clonotype was recovered from a male donor with glioblastoma. This chain links TRBV29-1 with TRBJ2-5; D gene unclear. The CDR3 spells CSVEEHSRHQETQYF. The DNA of the CDR3 is TGCAGCGTTGAAGAGCACAGCCGCCACCAAGAGACCCAGTACTTC.